The present T cell receptor beta chain was sequenced within a study of Graves' ophthalmopathy and Graves' hyperthyroidism. Points on this clonotype: What it binds is unknown. A much more abundant neighbour one base away suggests this may be a read error.

RNA served as the template for amplifying TCR beta CDR3 regions. Scientists carried out first-round RT-PCR using HTBI primers and then a second-round multiplex PCR. A single record per CDR3 protein comes from TCRdb applying MiXCR to the multiplex PCR reads. The sample yields a few hundred thousand distinct CDR3 sequences, approximately 37% seen once. Study-wide points: Discriminating ophthalmopathy from stable hyperthyroidism, a 13-signature model attained a sensitivity of approximately 85% and a specificity of about 81%. Most expanded thyroid clonotypes above 0.001 frequency also appeared in blood.

The length of the CDR3 is 14 residues. Germline lookup yields CDR1 DFQATT and CDR2 SNEGSKA (reference sequence). This rearrangement joins TRBV20-1 to TRBJ1-1, with D perhaps TRBD1 (5 bases). The source of this sequence is an adult man with Graves' hyperthyroidism. Sequences were obtained from peripheral blood or thyroid tissue (not recorded which). This CDR3 is CSARDRGRGTEVFF. The CDR3 coding sequence is TGCAGTGCTAGAGATCGGGGACGGGGCACTGAAGTTTTCTTT.